This paragraph reports one TCR beta chain. Its matching antigen is unknown. The ends were cut back, 1 base at V and 6 bases at J, with 13 bases in the middle. Germline CDR1 and CDR2: SGHKS and YYEKEE (reference sequence). The CDR3 loop spans 14 amino acids. This specimen comes from a study of human T cells and chemical hapten exposure. Study results and limitations: There were significantly more large CDR3 similarity clusters among expanded TCRs than among controls.

The time point denotes: pre-sensitization, week 0. Treatment described: therapeutic diphenylcyclopropenone sensitization with weekly scalp DPC. Venepuncture was done earlier than the placement of each patch test. TCRdb re-called the RACE reads through MiXCR, storing one row per CDR3 protein. The data hold some 51,000 distinct CDR3 sequences, with about 9.4% observed a single time. The chain joins TRBV5-5 to TRBJ1-1, with unresolved D. The sequence was obtained from a woman aged 40-49 years with alopecia areata. Some clones in this sample may be carry-over from other donors' samples. The sample consisted of whole blood, taken in connection with sensitization to the hapten diphenylcyclopropenone (DPC). The CDR3 spells CASSLRAHEAEAFF. The CDR3 DNA follows: TGTGCCAGCAGCTTGAGGGCCCACGAGGCTGAAGCTTTCTTT.